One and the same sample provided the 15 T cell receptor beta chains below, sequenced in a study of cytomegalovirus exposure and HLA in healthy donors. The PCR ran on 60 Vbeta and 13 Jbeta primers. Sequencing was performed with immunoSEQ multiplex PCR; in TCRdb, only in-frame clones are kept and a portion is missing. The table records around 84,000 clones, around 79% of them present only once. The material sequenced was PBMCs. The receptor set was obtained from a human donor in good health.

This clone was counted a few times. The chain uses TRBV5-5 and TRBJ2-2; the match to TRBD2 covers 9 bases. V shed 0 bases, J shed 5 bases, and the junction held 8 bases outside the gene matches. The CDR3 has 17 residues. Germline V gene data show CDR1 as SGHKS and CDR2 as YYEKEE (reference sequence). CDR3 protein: CASSLDAAGGRTGELFF. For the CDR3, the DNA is TGTGCCAGCAGCTTGGACGCCGCGGGGGGGCGAACCGGGGAGCTGTTTTTT.

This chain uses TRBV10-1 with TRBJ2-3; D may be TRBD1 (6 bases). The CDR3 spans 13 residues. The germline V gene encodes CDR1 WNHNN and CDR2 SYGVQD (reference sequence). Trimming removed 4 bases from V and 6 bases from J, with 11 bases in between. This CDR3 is CASSAGTPDTQYF. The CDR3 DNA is TGCGCCAGCAGTGCAGGGACACCTGATACGCAGTATTTT.

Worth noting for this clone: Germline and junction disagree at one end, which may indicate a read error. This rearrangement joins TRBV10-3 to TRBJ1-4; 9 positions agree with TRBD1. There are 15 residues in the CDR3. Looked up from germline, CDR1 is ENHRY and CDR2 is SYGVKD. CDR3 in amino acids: CAISESGTGPEKLFF. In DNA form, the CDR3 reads TGCGCCATCAGTGAGTCTGGGACAGGGCCTGAAAAACTGTTTTTT.

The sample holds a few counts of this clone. CDR3 sequence (DNA): TGTGCCAGCAGCCCTCGGACAGGGACCAACGAGCAGTACTTC. Protein product: CASSPRTGTNEQYF. This chain connects TRBV4-2 to TRBJ2-7; 8 bases align to TRBD1. The length of the CDR3 is 14 residues. Germline V gene data show CDR1 as LGHNA and CDR2 as YNFKEQ. The V gene end was trimmed by 4 bases and the J gene end by 5 bases; junction bases not matched to a gene: 7.

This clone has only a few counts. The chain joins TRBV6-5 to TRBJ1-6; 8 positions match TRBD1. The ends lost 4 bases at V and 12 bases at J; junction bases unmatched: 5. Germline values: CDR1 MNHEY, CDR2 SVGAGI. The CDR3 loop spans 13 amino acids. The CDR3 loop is CASSWTGSEPLHF. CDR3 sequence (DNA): TGTGCCAGCAGTTGGACAGGGAGCGAACCCCTCCACTTT.

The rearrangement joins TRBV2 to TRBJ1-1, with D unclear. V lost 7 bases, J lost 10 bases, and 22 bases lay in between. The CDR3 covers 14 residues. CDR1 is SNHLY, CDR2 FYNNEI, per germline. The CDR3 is CASTQRGRSGVAFF. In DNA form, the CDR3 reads TGTGCCAGCACCCAACGCGGACGGTCGGGAGTAGCTTTCTTT.

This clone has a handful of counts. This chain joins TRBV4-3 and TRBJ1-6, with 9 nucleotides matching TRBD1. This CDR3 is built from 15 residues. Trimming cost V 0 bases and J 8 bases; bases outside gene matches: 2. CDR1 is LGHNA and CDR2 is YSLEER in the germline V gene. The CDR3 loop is CASSQERQGDSPLHF. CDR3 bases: TGCGCCAGCAGCCAAGAGCGACAGGGGGATTCACCCCTCCACTTT.

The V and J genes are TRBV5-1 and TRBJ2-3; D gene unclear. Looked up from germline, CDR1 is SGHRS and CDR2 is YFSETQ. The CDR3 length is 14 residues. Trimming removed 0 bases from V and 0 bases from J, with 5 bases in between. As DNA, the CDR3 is TGCGCCAGCAGCTTGGATTCTAGCACAGATACGCAGTATTTT. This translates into CASSLDSSTDTQYF.

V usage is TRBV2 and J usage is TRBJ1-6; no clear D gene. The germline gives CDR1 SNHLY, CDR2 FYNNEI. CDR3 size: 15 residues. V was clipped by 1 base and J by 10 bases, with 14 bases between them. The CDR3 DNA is TGTGCCAGCAGTGAAGTTCAGATACCCAAGTCACCCCTCCACTTT. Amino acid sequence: CASSEVQIPKSPLHF.

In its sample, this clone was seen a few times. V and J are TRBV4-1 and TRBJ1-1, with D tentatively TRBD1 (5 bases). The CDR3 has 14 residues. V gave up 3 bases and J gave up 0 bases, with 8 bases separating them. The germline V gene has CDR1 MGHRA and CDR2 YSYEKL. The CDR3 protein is CASSQTVMNTEAFF. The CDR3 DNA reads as TGCGCCAGCAGCCAGACAGTGATGAACACTGAAGCTTTCTTT.

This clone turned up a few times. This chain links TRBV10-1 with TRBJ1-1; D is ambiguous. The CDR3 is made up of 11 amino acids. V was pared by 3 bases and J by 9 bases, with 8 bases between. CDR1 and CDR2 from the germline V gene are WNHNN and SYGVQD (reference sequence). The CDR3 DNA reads TGCGCCAGCAGTGAAGCAGGTCAAGCTTTCTTT. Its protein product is CASSEAGQAFF.

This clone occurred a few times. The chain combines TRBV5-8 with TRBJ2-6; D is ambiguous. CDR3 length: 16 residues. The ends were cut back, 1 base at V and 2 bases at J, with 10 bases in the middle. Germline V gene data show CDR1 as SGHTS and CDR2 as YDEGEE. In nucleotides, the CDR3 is TGTGCCAGCAGCTTGTTGCCTATTCCTGGGGCCAACGTCCTGACTTTC. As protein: CASSLLPIPGANVLTF.

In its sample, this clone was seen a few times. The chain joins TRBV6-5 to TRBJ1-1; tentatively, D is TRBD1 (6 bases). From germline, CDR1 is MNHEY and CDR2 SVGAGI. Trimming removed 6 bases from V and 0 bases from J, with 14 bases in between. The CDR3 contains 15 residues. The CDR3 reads CASSPYRALNTEAFF. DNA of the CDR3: TGTGCCAGCAGCCCTTACAGGGCCTTGAACACTGAAGCTTTCTTT.

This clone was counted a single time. The CDR3 DNA follows: TGCGCCAGCAGCGCACTAGGGGGCAATGAGCAGTTCTTC. Its protein product is CASSALGGNEQFF. The chain recombines TRBV5-1 with TRBJ2-1; D might be TRBD1 (6 bases). V was trimmed by 4 bases and J by 6 bases, leaving 11 bases between them. The CDR3 loop spans 13 amino acids. Germline V CDR1 and CDR2: SGHRS, YFSETQ.

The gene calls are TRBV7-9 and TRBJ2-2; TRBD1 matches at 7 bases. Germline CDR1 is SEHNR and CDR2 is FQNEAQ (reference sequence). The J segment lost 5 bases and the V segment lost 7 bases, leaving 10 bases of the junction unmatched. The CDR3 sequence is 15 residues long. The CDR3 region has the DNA TGTGCCAGCACCGCCCGACAGGGTGGGACCGGGGAGCTGTTTTTT. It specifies CASTARQGGTGELFF. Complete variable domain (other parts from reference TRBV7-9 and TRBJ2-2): DTGVSQNPRHKITKRGQNVTFRCDPISEHNRLYWYRQTLGQGPEFLTYFQNEAQLEKSRLLSDRFSAERPKGSFSTLEIQRTEQGDSAMYLCASTARQGGTGELFFGEGSRLTVL.